This is a list of T cell receptor beta chains from one sample in a study of blood T cell repertoires in COVID-19. Sequencing was performed with immunoSEQ multiplex PCR; in TCRdb, only in-frame clones are kept and a portion is missing. This table has approximately 670,000 clones, around 89% appearing once. The sample was peripheral blood. Receptor source: a woman aged 18-30 years with acute or convalescent COVID-19. Both conserved end residues are part of each CDR3. Size is stated for part of the rows, as once, few or many counts, or as a class when the clone is expanded.

J gene	clone size	CDR3 length	V gene	CDR3 protein
TRBJ2-1	.	15	TRBV30	CAWSVRGMVNNEQFF
TRBJ2-1	.	12	TRBV9	CASSVGLDEQFF
TRBJ2-5	once	17	TRBV19	CASSIGPEEAGQETQYF
TRBJ1-2	.	16	TRBV10-1	CASSPRRRAANYGYTF
TRBJ2-7	.	12	TRBV7-8	CASRGLSYEQYF
TRBJ1-5	.	15	TRBV3-1/TRBV3-2	CASSQLTGNGQPQHF
TRBJ1-2	.	13	TRBV5-6	CASSLFTNYGYTF
TRBJ1-6	once	14	TRBV6-2/TRBV6-3	CASSYWQGNSPLHF
TRBJ1-3	.	16	TRBV28	CASTSSTGGHGDTIYF
TRBJ1-1	.	15	TRBV7-8	CASSSSTGEWSEAFF
TRBJ1-1	.	13	TRBV15	CATRSGGGVEAFF
TRBJ1-3	.	18	TRBV10-1	CASSVIKRLRDKGNTIYF
TRBJ1-1	.	15	TRBV18	CASSQGQGVNTEAFF
TRBJ1-2	.	15	TRBV27	CASGSGGLANYGYTF
TRBJ2-7	.	15	TRBV10-1	CASSPRDSKTYEQYF
TRBJ1-2	.	13	TRBV12-3/TRBV12-4	CASIPDRSYGYTF
TRBJ2-7	.	13	TRBV19	CAAKSGGFYEQYF
TRBJ2-2	.	13	TRBV9	CASSVGQAGELFF
TRBJ2-3	.	13	TRBV3-1/TRBV3-2	CASRAGYGDTQYF
TRBJ1-1	.	15	TRBV5-1	CASSGWDSMNTEAFF
TRBJ1-2	few	14	TRBV5-4	CASSFGGLGYGYTF
TRBJ2-7	.	16	TRBV24-1	CATRKTRTGGSYEQYF
TRBJ2-7	.	18	TRBV5-1	CASSLRLGYGGPTYEQYF
TRBJ2-7	.	14	TRBV24-1	CATSDGQGFYEQYF
TRBJ1-2	.	14	TRBV27	CASSPGQGARGYTF
TRBJ1-1	few	15	TRBV5-1	CASSPTGERYTEAFF
TRBJ2-7	.	15	TRBV12-1	CASTGPGQGSAEQYF
TRBJ1-3	.	13	TRBV30	CAWSVGGGNTIYF
TRBJ1-3	.	14	TRBV9	CASSVRGQTNTIYF
TRBJ2-1	.	17	TRBV5-1	CASSSVDRTFSYNEQFF
TRBJ2-1	.	12	TRBV12-5	CASGLGGTEQFF
TRBJ2-7	.	14	TRBV18	CASSGEHGTYEQYF
TRBJ1-4	.	15	TRBV9	CASSVAGGASEKLFF
TRBJ1-3	.	14	TRBV6-6	CASRSGDSGNTIYF
TRBJ1-3	.	17	TRBV19	CASSTGQGGAGRNTIYF
TRBJ1-1	.	12	TRBV29-1	CSVVRGRIEAFF
TRBJ2-2	.	14	TRBV18	CASSPDMNTGELFF
TRBJ2-1	.	15	TRBV6-6	CASEYSGSMYNEQFF
TRBJ2-1	.	15	TRBV6-4	CASSDRSGGGDEQFF